This TCR beta chain came from a study of PD-L1 blockade in urothelial cancer. For the study at large: Males with bladder-origin urothelial cancer made up about 90% of the 29 patients. At 6 weeks and at 3 weeks (second dose) after treatment start, blood was analyzed. Patients' prior chemotherapy regimens numbered 0 to 3. Whole-study results and caveats: A pretreatment blood TCR clonality that fell below the median predicted better progression-free and overall survival.

Generated by immunoSEQ multiplex PCR, the TCRdb table keeps only in-frame clones and is missing some. The sample records some 100,000 clones, about nine tenths being singletons. The germline V and J ends were trimmed by 4 bases and 9 bases, with 18 bases remaining between them. Germline assignment: CDR1 MDHEN and CDR2 SYDVKM. The CDR3 loop spans 14 amino acids. A note on this clone: Its antigen is still unknown.

The receptor's source is a woman over 75 with urothelial cancer. The rearrangement links TRBV28 to TRBJ1-2; D is perhaps TRBD1 (5 bases). Sequencing was performed on PBMCs, taken around atezolizumab (anti-PD-L1) treatment. CDR3 nucleotides: TGTGCCAGCAGTTCCCCCGGGGGAGCGAGCAGCTACACCTTC. It is translated as CASSSPGGASSYTF.